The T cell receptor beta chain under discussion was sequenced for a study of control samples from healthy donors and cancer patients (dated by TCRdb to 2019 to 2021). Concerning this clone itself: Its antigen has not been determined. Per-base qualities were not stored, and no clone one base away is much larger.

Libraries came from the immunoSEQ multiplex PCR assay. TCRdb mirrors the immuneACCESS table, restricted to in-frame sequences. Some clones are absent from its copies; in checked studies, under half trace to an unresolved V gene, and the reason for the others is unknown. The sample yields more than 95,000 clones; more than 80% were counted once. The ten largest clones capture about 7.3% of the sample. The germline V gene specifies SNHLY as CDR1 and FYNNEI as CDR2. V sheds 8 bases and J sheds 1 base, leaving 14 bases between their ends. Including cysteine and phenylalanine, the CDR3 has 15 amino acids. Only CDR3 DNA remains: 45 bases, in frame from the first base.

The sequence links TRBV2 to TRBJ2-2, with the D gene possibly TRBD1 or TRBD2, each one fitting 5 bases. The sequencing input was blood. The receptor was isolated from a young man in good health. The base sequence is TGTGCCAGCTTTCGAGGGGAAGTGAACACCGGGGAGCTGTTTTTT. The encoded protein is CASFRGEVNTGELFF.